This TCR beta chain was sequenced in a study of beta chain features in type 1 diabetes. This clone was seen a few times. The junction does not match germline at one end; this may be a read error. The germline gives CDR1 SSHAT, CDR2 FNYEAQ (reference sequence). The CDR3 spans 13 residues. Sorting based on CD45RO/CCR7/CD25/CD127/CD95/CD27 separated CD4+ naive, central memory, regulatory and stem cell-like memory cells. As every portion of the isolated RNA was reverse transcribed, the sequencing read expressed TCRB transcripts. Sequenced by immunoSEQ multiplex PCR; TCRdb stores in-frame clones only, minus some. The repertoire holds about 350,000 clones, with around a fifth as singletons.

The TCR was taken from a woman aged 18-30 years in good health. The chain links TRBV7-7 to TRBJ2-1; 7 bases fit TRBD1. The source material was naive CD4+ T cells from blood. The DNA of the CDR3 is TGTGCTAGCAGCATCGCCGCAGGACAGGAACCGTTCTTC. Its translation: CASSIAAGQEPFF.